A single sample is the source of the 9 T cell receptor beta chains below, sequenced in a study of OX40 agonist ivuxolimab in advanced cancers. Only in-frame clones appear in the TCRdb table, and some are missing; sequencing was by immunoSEQ multiplex PCR. The sample contains about 27,000 clones, roughly 90% of which appear only once. The sample was CD4+ or CD8+ T cells sorted from blood, taken in a trial of the OX40 agonist ivuxolimab. All receptors derive from an adult with an advanced solid tumor such as melanoma, head and neck, liver or kidney cancer.

This clone was recorded a few times. This sequence joins TRBV7-9 and TRBJ2-7; D possibly corresponds to TRBD2 (5 bases). Deletions cut 0 bases from V and 0 bases from J, with 12 bases between. Looked up from germline, CDR1 is SEHNR and CDR2 is FQNEAQ (reference sequence). This CDR3 is built from 16 residues. Written as DNA, the CDR3 is TGTGCCAGCAGCTTAGCGAGCGAGCGGCTCTCCTACGAGCAGTACTTC. Its protein product is CASSLASERLSYEQYF.

This rearrangement joins TRBV6-1 to TRBJ2-3, with D tentatively TRBD2 (6 bases). Trimming cost V 3 bases and J 0 bases, with 10 bases left between them. Germline assignment: CDR1 MNHNS and CDR2 SASEGT. The CDR3 runs 15 residues. The CDR3 reads CASSDYSGSTDTQYF. Here the CDR3 DNA reads TGTGCCAGCAGTGATTATAGCGGAAGCACAGATACGCAGTATTTT.

This rearrangement joins TRBV27 to TRBJ2-7, with D perhaps being TRBD1 or TRBD2 (6 bases each). Germline V gene data show CDR1 as MNHEY and CDR2 as SMNVEV (reference sequence). Between the trimmed V and J ends, which lost 4 bases and 4 bases, there was a span of 14 bases. CDR3 size: 14 residues. Here the CDR3 DNA reads TGTGCCAGCAGTTACCGGGGGCGCCTTTACGAGCAGTACTTC. Translated, it gives CASSYRGRLYEQYF.

This chain uses TRBV5-1 with TRBJ2-7, with 9 bases aligning to TRBD2. Looked up from germline, CDR1 is SGHRS and CDR2 is YFSETQ. The CDR3 has 14 amino acids. The ends lost 0 bases at V and 3 bases at J; junction bases unmatched: 1. In DNA form, the CDR3 reads TGCGCCAGCAGCTTGGAGACTAGCGGCTACGAGCAGTACTTC. The encoded protein is CASSLETSGYEQYF. Together with reference TRBV5-1 and TRBJ2-7, the CDR3 gives the full variable domain: KAGVTQTPRYLIKTRGQQVTLSCSPISGHRSVSWYQQTPGQGLQFLFEYFSETQRNKGNFPGRFSGRQFSNSRSEMNVSTLELGDSALYLCASSLETSGYEQYFGPGTRLTVT.

V and J are TRBV9 and TRBJ2-5; 7 nucleotides agree with TRBD1. The germline CDR1 and CDR2 sequences are SGDLS and YYNGEE. The CDR3 contains 15 residues. With V trimmed by 4 bases and J by 5 bases, 11 bases remained unmatched. Written as DNA, the CDR3 is TGTGCCAGCAGCCCTCCATCGACAGGGAAGGAGACCCAGTACTTC. Translated, it gives CASSPPSTGKETQYF. Looking up the rest from reference TRBV9 and TRBJ2-5 gives the full variable domain: DSGVTQTPKHLITATGQRVTLRCSPRSGDLSVYWYQQSLDQGLQFLIQYYNGEERAKGNILERFSAQQFPDLHSELNLSSLELGDSALYFCASSPPSTGKETQYFGPGTRLLVL.

This chain uses TRBV7-9 with TRBJ2-5; D gene uncertain. The CDR3 length is 13 residues. Trimming took 0 bases from V and 5 from J, leaving 7 bases between them. Germline CDR1 reads SEHNR; CDR2 reads FQNEAQ (reference sequence). The CDR3 protein is CASSLALLETQYF. CDR3 DNA sequence: TGTGCCAGCAGCTTAGCGCTTTTGGAGACCCAGTACTTC.

The V and J genes are TRBV5-1 and TRBJ2-7; the match to TRBD1 covers 9 bases. The CDR3 runs to 13 residues. Germline CDR1 reads SGHRS; CDR2 reads YFSETQ. The V gene end was trimmed by 4 bases and the J gene end by 7 bases; junction bases not matched to a gene: 6. CDR3: CASSLTGGAEQYF. Here the CDR3 DNA reads TGCGCCAGCAGCCTGACAGGGGGGGCGGAGCAGTACTTC.

The rearrangement joins TRBV10-1 to TRBJ1-1; TRBD1 might be the D (5 bases). V was clipped by 2 bases and J by 6 bases, with 10 bases between them. There are 13 residues in the CDR3. CDR1 and CDR2 from the germline V gene are WNHNN and SYGVQD (reference sequence). This CDR3 reads CASSEGATAEAFF. DNA for the CDR3: TGCGCCAGCAGTGAGGGGGCGACGGCTGAAGCTTTCTTT.

V is TRBV11-1 and J is TRBJ1-1; D remains unclear. V lost 2 bases, J lost 3 bases, and 16 bases lay in between. Germline CDR1 reads SGHAT; CDR2 reads FQDESV (reference sequence). The CDR3 runs to 16 residues. The chain's CDR3 is CASSLLTMIGDTEAFF. In DNA form, the CDR3 reads TGTGCCAGCAGCTTATTAACCATGATCGGCGACACTGAAGCTTTCTTT.